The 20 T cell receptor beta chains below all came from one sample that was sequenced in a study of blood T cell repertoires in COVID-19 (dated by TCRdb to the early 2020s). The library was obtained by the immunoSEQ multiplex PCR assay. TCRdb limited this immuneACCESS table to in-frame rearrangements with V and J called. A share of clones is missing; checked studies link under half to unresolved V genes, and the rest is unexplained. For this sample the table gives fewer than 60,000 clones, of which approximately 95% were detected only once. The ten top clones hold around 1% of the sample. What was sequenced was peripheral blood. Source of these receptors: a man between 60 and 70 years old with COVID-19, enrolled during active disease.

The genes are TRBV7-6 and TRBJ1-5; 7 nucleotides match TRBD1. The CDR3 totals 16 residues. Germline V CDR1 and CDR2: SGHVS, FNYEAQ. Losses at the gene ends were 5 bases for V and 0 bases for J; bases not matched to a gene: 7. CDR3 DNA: TGTGCCAGCAGCCCGAACAGGGGAGATAGCAATCAGCCCCAGCATTTT. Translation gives CASSPNRGDSNQPQHF.

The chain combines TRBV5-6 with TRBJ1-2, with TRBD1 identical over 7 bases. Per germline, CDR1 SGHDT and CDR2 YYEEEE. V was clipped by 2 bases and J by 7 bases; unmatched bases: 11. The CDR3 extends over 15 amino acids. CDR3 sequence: CASSFPDREVSGYTF. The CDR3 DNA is TGTGCCAGCAGCTTTCCTGACAGGGAGGTATCTGGCTACACCTTC.

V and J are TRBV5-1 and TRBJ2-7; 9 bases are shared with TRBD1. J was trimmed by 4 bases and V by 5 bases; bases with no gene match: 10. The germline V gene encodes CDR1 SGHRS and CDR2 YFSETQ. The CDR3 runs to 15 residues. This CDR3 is CASRIMGQGLYEQYF. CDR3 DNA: TGCGCCAGCAGAATTATGGGACAGGGTCTTTACGAGCAGTACTTC. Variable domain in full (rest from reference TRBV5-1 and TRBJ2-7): KAGVTQTPRYLIKTRGQQVTLSCSPISGHRSVSWYQQTPGQGLQFLFEYFSETQRNKGNFPGRFSGRQFSNSRSEMNVSTLELGDSALYLCASRIMGQGLYEQYFGPGTRLTVT.

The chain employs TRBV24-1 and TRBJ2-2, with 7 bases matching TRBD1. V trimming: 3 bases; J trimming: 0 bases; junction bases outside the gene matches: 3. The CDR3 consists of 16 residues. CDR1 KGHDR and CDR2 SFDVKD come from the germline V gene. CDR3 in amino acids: CATSDRTGSNTGELFF. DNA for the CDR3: TGTGCCACCAGTGATCGGACAGGATCGAACACCGGGGAGCTGTTTTTT.

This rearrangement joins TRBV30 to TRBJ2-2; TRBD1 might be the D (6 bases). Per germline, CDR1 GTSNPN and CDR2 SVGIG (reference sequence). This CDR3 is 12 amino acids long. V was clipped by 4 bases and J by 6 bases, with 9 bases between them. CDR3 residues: CAWTGVAGELFF. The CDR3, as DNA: TGTGCCTGGACAGGGGTGGCCGGGGAGCTGTTTTTT.

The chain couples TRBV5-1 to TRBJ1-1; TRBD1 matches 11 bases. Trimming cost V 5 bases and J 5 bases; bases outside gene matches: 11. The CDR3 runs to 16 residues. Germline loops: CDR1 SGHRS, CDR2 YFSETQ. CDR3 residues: CASSPPGQGDGTEAFF. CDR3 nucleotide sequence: TGCGCCAGCAGTCCACCGGGACAGGGGGATGGGACTGAAGCTTTCTTT.

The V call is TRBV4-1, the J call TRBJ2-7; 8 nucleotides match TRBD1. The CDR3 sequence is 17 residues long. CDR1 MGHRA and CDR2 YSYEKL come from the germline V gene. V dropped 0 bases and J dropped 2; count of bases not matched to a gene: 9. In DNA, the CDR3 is TGCGCCAGCAGCCAAGATCAGGGGGCAGGGGGAGCCTACGAGCAGTACTTC. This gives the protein CASSQDQGAGGAYEQYF.

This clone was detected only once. Written as DNA, the CDR3 is TGTGCCAGCACCAAGACTAGCGGGAAGACAGATACGCAGTATTTT. The encoded protein is CASTKTSGKTDTQYF. J is TRBJ2-3 and V is TRBV28, with TRBD2 matching 11 bases. This CDR3 comprises 15 residues. The J segment lost 3 bases and the V segment lost 7 bases, leaving 6 bases of the junction unmatched. Per the germline V gene, CDR1 is MDHEN and CDR2 is SYDVKM.

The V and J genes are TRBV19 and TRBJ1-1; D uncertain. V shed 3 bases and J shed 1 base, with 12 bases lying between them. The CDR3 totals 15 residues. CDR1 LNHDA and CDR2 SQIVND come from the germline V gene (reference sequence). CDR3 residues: CASSISWSQNTEAFF. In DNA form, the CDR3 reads TGTGCCAGTAGTATCTCGTGGAGTCAGAACACTGAAGCTTTCTTT.

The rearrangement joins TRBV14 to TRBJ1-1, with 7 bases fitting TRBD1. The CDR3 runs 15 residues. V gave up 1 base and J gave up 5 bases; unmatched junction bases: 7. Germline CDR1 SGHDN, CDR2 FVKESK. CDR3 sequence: CASSQAPGGVTEAFF. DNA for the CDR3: TGTGCCAGCAGCCAAGCCCCAGGGGGTGTAACTGAAGCTTTCTTT.

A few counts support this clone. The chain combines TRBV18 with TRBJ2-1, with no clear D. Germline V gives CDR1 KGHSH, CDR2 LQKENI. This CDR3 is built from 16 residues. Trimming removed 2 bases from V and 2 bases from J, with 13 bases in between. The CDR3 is CASSPSADRTYNEQFF. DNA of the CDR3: TGTGCCAGCTCACCATCCGCAGATCGTACCTACAATGAGCAGTTCTTC.

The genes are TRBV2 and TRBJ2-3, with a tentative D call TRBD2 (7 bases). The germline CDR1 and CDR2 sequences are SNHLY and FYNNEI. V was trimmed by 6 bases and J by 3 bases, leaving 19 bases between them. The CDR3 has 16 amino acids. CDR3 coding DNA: TGTGCCAGCAGGATCCAACAGGGAGGGGGGACAGATACGCAGTATTTT. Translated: CASRIQQGGGTDTQYF.

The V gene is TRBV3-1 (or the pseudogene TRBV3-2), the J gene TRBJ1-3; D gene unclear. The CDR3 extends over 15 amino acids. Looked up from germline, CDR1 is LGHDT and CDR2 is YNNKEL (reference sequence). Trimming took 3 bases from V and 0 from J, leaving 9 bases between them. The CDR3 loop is CASSQDFGSGNTIYF. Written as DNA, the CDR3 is TGTGCCAGCAGCCAGGACTTTGGCTCTGGAAACACCATATATTTT.

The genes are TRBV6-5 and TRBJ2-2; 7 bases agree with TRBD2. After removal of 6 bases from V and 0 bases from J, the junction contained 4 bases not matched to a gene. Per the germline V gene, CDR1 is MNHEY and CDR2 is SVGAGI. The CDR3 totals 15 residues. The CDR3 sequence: CASSPRGANTGELFF. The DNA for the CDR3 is TGTGCCAGCAGCCCCCGGGGGGCGAACACCGGGGAGCTGTTTTTT.

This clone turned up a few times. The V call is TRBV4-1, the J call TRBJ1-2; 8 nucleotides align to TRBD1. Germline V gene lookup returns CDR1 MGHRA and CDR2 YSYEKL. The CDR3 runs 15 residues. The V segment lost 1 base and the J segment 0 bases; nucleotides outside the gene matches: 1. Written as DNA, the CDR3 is TGCGCCAGCAGCCAAGGGGACAGGCCTAACTATGGCTACACCTTC. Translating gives CASSQGDRPNYGYTF.

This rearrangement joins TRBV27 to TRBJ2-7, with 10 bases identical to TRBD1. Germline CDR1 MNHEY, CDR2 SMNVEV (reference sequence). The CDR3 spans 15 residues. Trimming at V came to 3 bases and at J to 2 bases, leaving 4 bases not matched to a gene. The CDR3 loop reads CASSLRTGGPYEQYF. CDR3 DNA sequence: TGTGCCAGCAGTTTGAGGACAGGGGGTCCCTACGAGCAGTACTTC.

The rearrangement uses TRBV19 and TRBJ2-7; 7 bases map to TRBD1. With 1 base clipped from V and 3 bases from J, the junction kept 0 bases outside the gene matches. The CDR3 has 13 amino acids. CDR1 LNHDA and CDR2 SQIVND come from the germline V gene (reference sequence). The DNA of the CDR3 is TGTGCCAGTAGTATAGGACAGGGCTACGAGCAGTACTTC. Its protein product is CASSIGQGYEQYF.

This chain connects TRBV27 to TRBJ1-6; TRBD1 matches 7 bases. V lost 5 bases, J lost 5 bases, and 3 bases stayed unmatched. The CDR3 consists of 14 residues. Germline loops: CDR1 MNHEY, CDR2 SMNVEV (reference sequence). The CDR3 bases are TGTGCCAGCAGTGCCGGGACAGATAATTCACCCCTCCACTTT. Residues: CASSAGTDNSPLHF.

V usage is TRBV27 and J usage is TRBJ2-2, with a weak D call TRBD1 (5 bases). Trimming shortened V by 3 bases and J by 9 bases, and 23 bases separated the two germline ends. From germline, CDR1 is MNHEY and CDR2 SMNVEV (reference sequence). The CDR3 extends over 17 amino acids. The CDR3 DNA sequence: TGTGCCAGCAGTTTCGGGCCTGGGGCGGAGTTCGGGTGGGAGCTGTTTTTT. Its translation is CASSFGPGAEFGWELFF.

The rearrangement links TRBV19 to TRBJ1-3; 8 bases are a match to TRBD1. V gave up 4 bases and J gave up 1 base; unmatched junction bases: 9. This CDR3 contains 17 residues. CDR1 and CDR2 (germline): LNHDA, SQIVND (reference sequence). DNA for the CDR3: TGTGCCAGTAGTAGGCCCGGACAGGGCGATTCTGGAAACACCATATATTTT. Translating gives CASSRPGQGDSGNTIYF.